Listed here are 14 T cell receptor beta chains from one sample, sequenced in a study of blood T cells in healthy people across ages. It was with a sample-barcoded 5' primer and a J-beta primer mix that a second PCR of roughly 7 to 12 cycles was run. TCRdb recomputed calls from the 5' RACE reads with MiXCR, one row per CDR3 protein. Counted here are roughly 800,000 distinct CDR3 sequences, 20% to 25% occurring once; the ten biggest clones make up 9.4%. The data also belong to a second study, concerning T cells of mothers and their children.

Sequenced input: blood. All receptors derive from a boy aged 5 to 17 in good health.

This chain joins TRBV20-1 and TRBJ2-5; possibly TRBD1 or TRBD2 for D (5 bases each). CDR3 length: 14 residues. V dropped 5 bases and J dropped 2 bases, with 15 bases sitting between them. CDR1 and CDR2 (germline): DFQATT, SNEGSKA (reference sequence). This CDR3 is CSAGVRDPQETQYF. For the CDR3, the DNA is TGCAGTGCTGGAGTCCGGGACCCACAAGAGACCCAGTACTTC.

This clonotype was counted only a few times. The J gene is TRBJ1-2, the V gene TRBV29-1; a possible D gene is TRBD1 (6 bases). The germline V and J ends were trimmed by 3 bases and 6 bases, with 17 bases remaining between them. Germline CDR1 is SQVTM and CDR2 is ANQGSEA. The CDR3 has 14 residues. The CDR3 loop is CSVESGASGDGYTF. CDR3 DNA sequence: TGCAGCGTTGAGTCAGGGGCCTCAGGGGATGGCTACACCTTC.

In its sample, this clonotype was seen a few times. The gene calls are TRBV20-1 and TRBJ2-1; D unresolved. There are 16 residues in the CDR3. Trimming cost V 0 bases and J 1 base, with 13 bases left between them. CDR1 DFQATT and CDR2 SNEGSKA come from the germline V gene (reference sequence). CDR3: CSARDQFSGSYNEQFF. For the CDR3, the DNA is TGCAGTGCTAGAGATCAATTCTCAGGATCCTACAATGAGCAGTTCTTC.

This clonotype came up a few times. V gene TRBV10-3 combines with J gene TRBJ2-7, with 14 bases that match TRBD2. The CDR3 totals 14 residues. V gave up 10 bases and J gave up 7 bases; unmatched junction bases: 9. The V gene's germline CDR1 is ENHRY and CDR2 SYGVKD. The CDR3 sequence is CATGTSGSPGEQYF. CDR3 DNA sequence: TGTGCCACCGGGACTAGCGGGAGTCCTGGGGAGCAGTACTTC.

The chain carries TRBV6-5 and TRBJ1-5; D is uncertain. The CDR3 sequence is 13 residues long. The germline gives CDR1 MNHEY, CDR2 SVGAGI. Deletions cut 2 bases from V and 6 bases from J, with 8 bases between. The CDR3 loop reads CASSYRVGQPQHF. The CDR3 nucleotides read TGTGCCAGCAGTTACCGGGTAGGTCAGCCCCAGCATTTT.

The chain uses TRBV15 and TRBJ2-5; 9 nucleotides line up with TRBD1. After removal of 1 base from V and 5 bases from J, the junction contained 5 bases not matched to a gene. Germline CDR1 LNHNV, CDR2 YYDKDF (reference sequence). This CDR3 contains 15 residues. CDR3 protein: CATSRGPGQGETQYF. In nucleotides, the CDR3 is TGTGCCACCAGCAGAGGCCCGGGACAGGGTGAGACCCAGTACTTC.

A few counts support this clonotype. The chain employs TRBV7-9 and TRBJ1-2; no clear D gene. V was clipped by 1 base and J by 4 bases, with 10 bases between them. The germline CDR1 and CDR2 sequences are SEHNR and FQNEAQ (reference sequence). This CDR3 comprises 14 residues. CDR3 sequence reads: CASSLEVRLYGYTF. CDR3 bases: TGTGCCAGCAGCTTAGAAGTACGGCTCTATGGCTACACCTTC.

This clonotype was seen a few times. The V and J genes are TRBV21-1 and TRBJ2-1; the tabulated D call, TRBD2, remains unverified against the DNA. TRBV21-1 constitutes a pseudogene. CDR3 length: 17 residues. The CDR3 spells CASSKVPTSGMYNEQFF. The CDR3 coding sequence is TGTGCCAGCAGCAAAGTACCGACTAGCGGGATGTACAATGAGCAGTTCTTC.

This clonotype was picked up a small number of times. The chain is built from TRBV4-1 and TRBJ2-1; D gene ambiguous. V was clipped by 1 base and J by 6 bases, with 13 bases between them. Germline V lookup: CDR1 MGHRA, CDR2 YSYEKL. This CDR3 is built from 15 residues. CDR3 residues: CASSQGYGPINEQFF. In DNA form, the CDR3 reads TGCGCCAGCAGCCAAGGCTACGGACCAATCAATGAGCAGTTCTTC.

This clonotype was detected a few times. The chain joins TRBV3-1 to TRBJ2-7; D is possibly TRBD1 or TRBD2 (7 bases each). This CDR3 comprises 17 residues. The ends were cut back, 6 bases at V and 3 bases at J, with 24 bases in the middle. Germline loops: CDR1 LGHDT, CDR2 YNNKEL (reference sequence). This chain's CDR3 is CASSPDFSGTENYEQYF. As DNA, the CDR3 is TGTGCCAGCAGTCCTGATTTCAGCGGGACAGAGAACTACGAGCAGTACTTC.

This clonotype was seen a few times. V and J are TRBV28 and TRBJ2-5, with D perhaps matching TRBD2 (6 bases). Judging by the DNA end, TRBJ2-1 fits better; the J call may be wrong. Germline lookup yields CDR1 MDHEN and CDR2 SYDVKM. CDR3 length equals 14 residues. This CDR3 is CASSPTVPSDEQFF. The CDR3 DNA follows: TGTGCCAGCAGCCCCACCGTGCCTAGCGATGAGCAGTTCTTC.

This clonotype was seen only once. The chain uses TRBV7-3 and TRBJ1-4; TRBD1 agrees at 8 bases. V trimming: 5 bases; J trimming: 8 bases; junction bases outside the gene matches: 16. In germline, CDR1 is SGHTA, CDR2 FQGTGA. There are 17 residues in the CDR3. This CDR3 reads CASSGFGRQGIGEKLFF. The CDR3 DNA sequence: TGTGCCAGCAGCGGGTTCGGCCGACAGGGGATTGGGGAAAAACTGTTTTTT.

The table lists this clonotype with a few counts. The chain has TRBV12-3 or TRBV12-4 and TRBJ1-5; maybe TRBD1 (5 bases). The CDR3 length is 14 residues. The V and J ends lost 6 bases and 2 bases respectively, with 11 bases between them. CDR3 sequence: CASSWDARNQPQHF. CDR3 nucleotides: TGTGCCAGCAGCTGGGACGCCCGCAATCAGCCCCAGCATTTT.

In its sample, this clonotype was seen a few times. The junction does not match germline at one end; this may be a read error. This chain uses TRBV28 with TRBJ2-5; 8 bases fit TRBD1. Germline V gene sequence: CDR1 MDHEN, CDR2 SYDVKM. CDR3 length: 14 residues. CDR3 sequence: CASSPGGWIETQYF. The DNA of the CDR3 is TGTGCCAGCAGTCCAGGGGGCTGGATAGAGACTCAGTACTTC.